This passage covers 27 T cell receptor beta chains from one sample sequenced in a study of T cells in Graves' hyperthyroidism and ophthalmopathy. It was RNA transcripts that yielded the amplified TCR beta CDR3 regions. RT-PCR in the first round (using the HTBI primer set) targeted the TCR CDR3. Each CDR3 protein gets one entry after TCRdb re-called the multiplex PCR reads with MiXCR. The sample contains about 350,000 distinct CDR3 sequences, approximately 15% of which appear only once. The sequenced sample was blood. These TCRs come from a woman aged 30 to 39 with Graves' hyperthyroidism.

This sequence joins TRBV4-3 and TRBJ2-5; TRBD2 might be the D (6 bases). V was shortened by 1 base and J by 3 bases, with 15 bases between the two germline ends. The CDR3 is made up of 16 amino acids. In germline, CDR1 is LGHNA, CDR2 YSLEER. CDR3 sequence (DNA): TGCGCCAGCAGCCAAGCTAATCGGGACTTGGAAGAGACCCAGTACTTC. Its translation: CASSQANRDLEETQYF.

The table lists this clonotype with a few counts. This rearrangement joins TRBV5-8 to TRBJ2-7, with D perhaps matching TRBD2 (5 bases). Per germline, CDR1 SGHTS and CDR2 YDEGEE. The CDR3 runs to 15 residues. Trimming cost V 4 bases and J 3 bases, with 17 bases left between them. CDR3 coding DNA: TGTGCCAGCAGCACGGACTTCAAGACTCTCTACGAGCAGTACTTC. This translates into CASSTDFKTLYEQYF.

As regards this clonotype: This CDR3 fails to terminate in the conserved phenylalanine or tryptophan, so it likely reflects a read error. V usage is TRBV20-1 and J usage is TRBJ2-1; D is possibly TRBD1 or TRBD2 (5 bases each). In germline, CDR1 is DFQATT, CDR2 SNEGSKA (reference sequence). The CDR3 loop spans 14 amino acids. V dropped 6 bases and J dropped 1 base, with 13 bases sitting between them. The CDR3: CSAPAWGSYNEQFS. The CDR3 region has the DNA TGCAGTGCCCCAGCGTGGGGGTCCTACAATGAGCAGTTCTCC.

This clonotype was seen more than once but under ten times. CDR3: CASSITGPTYGYTF. The CDR3 nucleotides read TGTGCCAGTAGTATTACGGGGCCTACATATGGCTACACCTTC. The chain employs TRBV19 and TRBJ1-2, with D possibly TRBD1 on 5 matching bases. Germline CDR1 reads LNHDA; CDR2 reads SQIVND (reference sequence). The CDR3 runs to 14 residues. Trimming cost V 3 bases and J 5 bases, with 13 bases left between them.

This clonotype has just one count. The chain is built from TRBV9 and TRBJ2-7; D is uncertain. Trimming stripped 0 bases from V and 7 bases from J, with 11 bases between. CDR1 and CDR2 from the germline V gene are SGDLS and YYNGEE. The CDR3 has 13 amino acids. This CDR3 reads CASSVAYSGEQYF. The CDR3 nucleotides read TGTGCCAGCAGCGTAGCTTATTCGGGTGAGCAGTACTTC.

This CDR3 reads CASSVARQGGYNEQFF. In nucleotides, the CDR3 is TGTGCCAGCAGCGTAGCTAGGCAGGGGGGGTACAATGAGCAGTTCTTC. The rearrangement links TRBV9 to TRBJ2-1; either TRBD1 or TRBD2 may fit D (7 bases each). Looked up from germline, CDR1 is SGDLS and CDR2 is YYNGEE. V lost 0 bases to trimming and J lost 4 bases, with 14 bases between them. This CDR3 region has 16 residues.

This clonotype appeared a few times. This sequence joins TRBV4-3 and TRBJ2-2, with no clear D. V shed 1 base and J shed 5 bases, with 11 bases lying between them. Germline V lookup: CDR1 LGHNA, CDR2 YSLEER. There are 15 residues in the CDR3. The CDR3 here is CASSQGYRVTGELFF. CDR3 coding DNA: TGCGCCAGCAGCCAAGGGTACCGGGTGACCGGGGAGCTGTTTTTT.

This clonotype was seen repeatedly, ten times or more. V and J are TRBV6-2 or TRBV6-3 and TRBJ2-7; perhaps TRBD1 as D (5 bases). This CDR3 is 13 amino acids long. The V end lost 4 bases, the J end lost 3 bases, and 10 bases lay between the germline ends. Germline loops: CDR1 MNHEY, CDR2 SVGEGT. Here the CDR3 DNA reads TGTGCCAGCAGTTTTGACAGAAACTACGAGCAGTACTTC. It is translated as CASSFDRNYEQYF.

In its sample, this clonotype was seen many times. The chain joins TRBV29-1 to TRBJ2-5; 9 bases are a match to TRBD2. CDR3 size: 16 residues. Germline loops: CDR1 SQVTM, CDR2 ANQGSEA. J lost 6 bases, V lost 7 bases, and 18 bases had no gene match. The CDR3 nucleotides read TGCAGCGCCGCAGCTGGGCCTAGCGGGACAGCGAAGACCCAGTACTTC. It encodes CSAAAGPSGTAKTQYF.

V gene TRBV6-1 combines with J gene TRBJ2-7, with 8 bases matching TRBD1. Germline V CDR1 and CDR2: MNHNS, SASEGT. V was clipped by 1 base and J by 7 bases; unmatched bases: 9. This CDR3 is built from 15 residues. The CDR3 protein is CASSEVGTGVMEQYF. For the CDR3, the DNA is TGTGCCAGCAGTGAAGTGGGGACAGGCGTGATGGAGCAGTACTTC.

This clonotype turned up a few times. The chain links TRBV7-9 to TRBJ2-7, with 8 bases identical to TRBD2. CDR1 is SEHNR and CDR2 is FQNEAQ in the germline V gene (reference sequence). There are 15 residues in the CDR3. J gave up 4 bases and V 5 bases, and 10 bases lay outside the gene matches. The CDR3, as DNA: TGTGCCAGCAGCCCGCCAAGGACTAGCAAGTACGAGCAGTACTTC. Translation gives CASSPPRTSKYEQYF.

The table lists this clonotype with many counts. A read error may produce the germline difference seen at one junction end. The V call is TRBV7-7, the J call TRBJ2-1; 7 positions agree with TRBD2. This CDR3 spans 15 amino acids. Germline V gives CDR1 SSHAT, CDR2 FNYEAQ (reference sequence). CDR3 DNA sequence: TGTGCTAGCAGCCCGGGGGGACCACTCGCGGATGAGCAGTTCTTC. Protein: CASSPGGPLADEQFF.

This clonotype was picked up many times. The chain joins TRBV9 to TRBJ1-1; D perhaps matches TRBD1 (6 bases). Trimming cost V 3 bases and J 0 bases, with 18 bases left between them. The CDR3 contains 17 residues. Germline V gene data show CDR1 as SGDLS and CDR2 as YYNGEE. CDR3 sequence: CASSETGSFGVNTEAFF. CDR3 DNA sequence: TGTGCCAGCAGCGAAACAGGGTCCTTCGGGGTGAACACTGAAGCTTTCTTT.

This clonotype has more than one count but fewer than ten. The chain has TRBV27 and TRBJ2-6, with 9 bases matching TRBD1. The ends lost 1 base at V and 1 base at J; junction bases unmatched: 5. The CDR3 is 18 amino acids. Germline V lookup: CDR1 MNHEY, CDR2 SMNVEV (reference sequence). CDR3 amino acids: CASSLYGTGTSGANVLTF. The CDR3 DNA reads TGTGCCAGCAGTTTATATGGGACAGGGACGTCTGGGGCCAACGTCCTGACTTTC.

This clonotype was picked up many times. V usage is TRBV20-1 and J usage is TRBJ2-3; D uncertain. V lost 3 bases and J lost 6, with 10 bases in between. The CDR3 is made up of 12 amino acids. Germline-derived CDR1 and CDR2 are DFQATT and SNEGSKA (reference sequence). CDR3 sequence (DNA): TGCAGTGCTAGGGAGTTCGGGGATACGCAGTATTTT. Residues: CSAREFGDTQYF.

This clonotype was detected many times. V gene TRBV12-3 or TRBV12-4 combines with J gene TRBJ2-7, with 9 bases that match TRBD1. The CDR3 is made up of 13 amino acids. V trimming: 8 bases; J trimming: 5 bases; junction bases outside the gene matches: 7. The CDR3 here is CASQGQGFNEQYF. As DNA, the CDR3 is TGTGCCAGCCAGGGACAGGGATTTAACGAGCAGTACTTC.

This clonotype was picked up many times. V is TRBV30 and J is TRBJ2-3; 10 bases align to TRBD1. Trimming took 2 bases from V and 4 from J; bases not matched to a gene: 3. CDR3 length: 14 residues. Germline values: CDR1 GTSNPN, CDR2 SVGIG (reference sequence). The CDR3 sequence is CAWSRDRGADTQYF. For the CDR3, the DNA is TGTGCCTGGAGTCGGGACAGGGGCGCAGATACGCAGTATTTT.

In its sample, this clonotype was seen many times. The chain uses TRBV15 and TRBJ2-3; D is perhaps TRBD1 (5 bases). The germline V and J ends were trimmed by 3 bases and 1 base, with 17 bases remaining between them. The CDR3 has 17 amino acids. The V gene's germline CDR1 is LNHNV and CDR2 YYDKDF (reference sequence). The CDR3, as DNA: TGTGCCACCAGCAGGCCCGAAGCAGGGTTGGGCACAGATACGCAGTATTTT. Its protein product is CATSRPEAGLGTDTQYF.

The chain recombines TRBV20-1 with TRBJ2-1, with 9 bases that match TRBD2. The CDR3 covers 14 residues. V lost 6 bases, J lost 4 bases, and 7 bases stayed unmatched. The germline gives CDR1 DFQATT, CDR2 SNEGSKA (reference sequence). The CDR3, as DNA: TGCAGTGCCTCCGGGACTAGCATATACAATGAGCAGTTCTTC. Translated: CSASGTSIYNEQFF.

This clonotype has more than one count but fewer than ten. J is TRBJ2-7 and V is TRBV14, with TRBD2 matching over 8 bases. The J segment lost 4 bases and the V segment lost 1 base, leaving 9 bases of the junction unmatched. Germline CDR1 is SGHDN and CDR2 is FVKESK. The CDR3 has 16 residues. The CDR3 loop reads CASSQVRTGGLYEQYF. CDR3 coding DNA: TGTGCCAGCAGCCAAGTACGAACGGGAGGGCTTTACGAGCAGTACTTC.

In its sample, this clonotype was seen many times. In DNA form, the CDR3 reads TGCAGTGCTCGAGGGAGTACTGACACCGGGGAGCTGTTTTTT. Its translation is CSARGSTDTGELFF. This rearrangement joins TRBV20-1 to TRBJ2-2; TRBD2 is a possible D gene (5 bases). This CDR3 comprises 14 residues. The germline V and J ends were trimmed by 5 bases and 3 bases, with 13 bases remaining between them. Germline lookup yields CDR1 DFQATT and CDR2 SNEGSKA (reference sequence).

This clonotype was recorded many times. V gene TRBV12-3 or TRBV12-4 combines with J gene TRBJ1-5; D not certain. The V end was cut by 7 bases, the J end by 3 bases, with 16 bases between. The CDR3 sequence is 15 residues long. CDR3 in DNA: TGTGCCAGCACCCAAGGTCGCGGAGCCAATCAGCCCCAGCATTTT. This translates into CASTQGRGANQPQHF.

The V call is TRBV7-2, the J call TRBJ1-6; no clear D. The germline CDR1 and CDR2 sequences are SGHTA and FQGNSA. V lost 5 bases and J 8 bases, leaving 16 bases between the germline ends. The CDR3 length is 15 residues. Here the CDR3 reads CASSPSGEGYSPLHF. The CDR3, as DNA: TGTGCCAGCAGCCCCTCCGGGGAGGGATATTCACCCCTCCACTTT. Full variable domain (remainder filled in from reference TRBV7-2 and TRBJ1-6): GAGVSQSPSNKVTEKGKDVELRCDPISGHTALYWYRQSLGQGLEFLIYFQGNSAPDKSGLPSDRFSAERTGGSVSTLTIQRTQQEDSAVYLCASSPSGEGYSPLHFGNGTRLTVT.

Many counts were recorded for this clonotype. The chain's CDR3 is CSARGLAGANEQFF. In DNA form, the CDR3 reads TGCAGTGCTAGGGGACTAGCGGGAGCTAATGAGCAGTTCTTC. The J gene is TRBJ2-1, the V gene TRBV20-1; 14 bases agree with TRBD2. The V segment lost 3 bases and the J segment 7 bases; nucleotides outside the gene matches: 2. The CDR3 has 14 amino acids. Germline V gene data show CDR1 as DFQATT and CDR2 as SNEGSKA (reference sequence).

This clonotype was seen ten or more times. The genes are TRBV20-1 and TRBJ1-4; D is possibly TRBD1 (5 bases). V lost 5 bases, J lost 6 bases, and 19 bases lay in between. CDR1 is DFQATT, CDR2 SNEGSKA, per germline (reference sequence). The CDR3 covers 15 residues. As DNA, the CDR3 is TGCAGTGCTCCAGCCTCCGGGACGGCAGATGAAAAACTGTTTTTT. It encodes CSAPASGTADEKLFF.

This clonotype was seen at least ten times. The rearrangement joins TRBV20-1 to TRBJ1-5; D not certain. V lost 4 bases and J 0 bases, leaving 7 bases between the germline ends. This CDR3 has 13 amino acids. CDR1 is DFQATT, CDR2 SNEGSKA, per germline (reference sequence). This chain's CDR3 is CSAIPYSNQPQHF. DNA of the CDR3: TGCAGTGCTATCCCCTATAGCAATCAGCCCCAGCATTTT.

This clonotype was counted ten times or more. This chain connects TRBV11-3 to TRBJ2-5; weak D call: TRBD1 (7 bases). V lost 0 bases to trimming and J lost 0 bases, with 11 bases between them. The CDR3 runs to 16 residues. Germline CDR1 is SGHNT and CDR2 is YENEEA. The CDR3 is CASSLDARGDQETQYF. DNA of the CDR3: TGTGCCAGCAGCTTAGACGCCAGGGGGGACCAAGAGACCCAGTACTTC. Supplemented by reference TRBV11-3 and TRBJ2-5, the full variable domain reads EAGVVQSPRYKIIEKKQPVAFWCNPISGHNTLYWYLQNLGQGPELLIRYENEEAVDDSQLPKDRFSAERLKGVDSTLKIQPAELGDSAVYLCASSLDARGDQETQYFGPGTRLLVL.